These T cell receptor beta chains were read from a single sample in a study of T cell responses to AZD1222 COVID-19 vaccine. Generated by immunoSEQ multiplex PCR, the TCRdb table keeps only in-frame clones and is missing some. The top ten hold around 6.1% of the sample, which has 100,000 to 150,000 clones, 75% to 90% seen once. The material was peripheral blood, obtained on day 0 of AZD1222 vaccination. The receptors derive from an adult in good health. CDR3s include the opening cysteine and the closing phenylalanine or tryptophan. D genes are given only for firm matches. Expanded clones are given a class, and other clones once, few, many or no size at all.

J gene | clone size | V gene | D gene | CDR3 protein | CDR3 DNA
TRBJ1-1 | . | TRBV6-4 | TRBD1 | CASRKTGGDEAFF | TGTGCCAGCAGAAAGACAGGGGGCGATGAAGCTTTCTTT
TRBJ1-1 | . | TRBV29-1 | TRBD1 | CSVGGDRGTRTEAFF | TGCAGCGTTGGAGGGGACAGGGGGACTCGCACTGAAGCTTTCTTT
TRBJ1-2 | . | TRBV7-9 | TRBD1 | CASSLVQGAGGYTF | TGTGCCAGCAGCTTAGTACAGGGGGCGGGCGGCTACACCTTC
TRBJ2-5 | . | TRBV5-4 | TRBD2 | CASSLGLAEYQETQYF | TGTGCCAGCAGCTTGGGACTAGCGGAGTACCAAGAGACCCAGTACTTC
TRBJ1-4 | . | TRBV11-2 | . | CASSLGRANEKLFF | TGTGCCAGCAGCTTAGGGAGGGCTAATGAAAAACTGTTTTTT
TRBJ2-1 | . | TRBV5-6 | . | CASTSSSYNEQFF | TGTGCCAGCACGTCTAGCTCCTACAATGAGCAGTTCTTC
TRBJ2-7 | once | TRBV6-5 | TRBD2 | CASSLAGGSYEQYF | TGTGCCAGCAGCCTAGCGGGAGGCTCCTACGAGCAGTACTTC
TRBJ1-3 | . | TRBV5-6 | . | CASSPGTLEDTIYF | TGTGCCAGCAGCCCCGGGACACTGGAAGACACCATATATTTT
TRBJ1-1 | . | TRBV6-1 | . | CASSEYGGNTEAFF | TGTGCCAGCAGTGAATACGGGGGGAACACTGAAGCTTTCTTT
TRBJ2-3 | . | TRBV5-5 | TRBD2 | CASIKIAGGPGDTQYF | TGTGCCAGCATCAAGATAGCGGGGGGGCCCGGAGATACGCAGTATTTT
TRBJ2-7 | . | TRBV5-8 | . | CASSPGRGGAYEQYF | TGTGCCAGCAGCCCCGGTAGGGGGGGGGCCTACGAGCAGTACTTC
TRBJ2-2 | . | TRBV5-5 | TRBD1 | CASSSGTGGSDTGELFF | TGTGCCAGCAGTTCCGGGACAGGAGGTTCGGACACCGGGGAGCTGTTTTTT
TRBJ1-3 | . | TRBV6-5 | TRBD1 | CASSYSTGSGNTIYF | TGTGCCAGCAGTTACTCGACAGGGAGTGGAAACACCATATATTTT
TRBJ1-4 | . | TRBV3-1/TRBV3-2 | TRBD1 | CASSQSPGQGNEKLFF | TGTGCCAGCAGTCAATCCCCGGGACAGGGAAATGAAAAACTGTTTTTT
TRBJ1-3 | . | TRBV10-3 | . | CAISEGRRNTIYF | TGTGCCATCAGTGAGGGCAGGAGAAACACCATATATTTT
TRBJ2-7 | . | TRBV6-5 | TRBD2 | CASSASPAGDYEQYF | TGTGCCAGCAGCGCCAGTCCAGCGGGGGACTACGAGCAGTACTTC
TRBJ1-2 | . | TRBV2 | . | CASSGTGYEPYGYTF | TGTGCCAGCAGTGGTACAGGGTATGAGCCCTATGGCTACACCTTC
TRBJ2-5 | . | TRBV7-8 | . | CASSLPLWGAQETQYF | TGTGCCAGCAGCTTACCCCTTTGGGGGGCCCAAGAGACCCAGTACTTC
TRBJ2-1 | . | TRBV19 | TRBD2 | CASSSSGLAGYRSYNEQFF | TGTGCCAGTAGTTCTTCGGGACTAGCGGGATACCGCTCCTACAATGAGCAGTTCTTC
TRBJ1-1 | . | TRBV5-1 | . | CASAAEVNTEAFF | TGCGCCAGCGCTGCAGAGGTGAACACTGAAGCTTTCTTT
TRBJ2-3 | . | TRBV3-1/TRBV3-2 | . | CASSQNPTDTQYF | TGTGCCAGCAGCCAAAATCCCACAGATACGCAGTATTTT
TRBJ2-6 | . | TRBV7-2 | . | CASSWRQTSGANVLTF | TGTGCCAGCAGCTGGAGGCAGACTTCTGGGGCCAACGTCCTGACTTTC